What follows are 16 T cell receptor beta chains derived from one specimen sequenced in a study of cytomegalovirus exposure and HLA in healthy donors. The PCR employed 60 Vbeta primers together with 13 Jbeta primers. Assay used: immunoSEQ multiplex PCR; TCRdb lists only in-frame clones, some missing. The sample includes about 90,000 clones, 67% seen only once; the top ten take under 2.5%. Material for sequencing was PBMCs. These receptors were collected from a man aged 25-40 years in good health and CMV-seronegative.

This clone was counted between two and nine times. V usage is TRBV29-1 and J usage is TRBJ1-1; tentatively, D is TRBD1 (5 bases). Germline V gene data show CDR1 as SQVTM and CDR2 as ANQGSEA. V lost 6 bases, J lost 4 bases, and 15 bases lay in between. The CDR3 covers 13 residues. Here the CDR3 reads CSVGARGGTEAFF. CDR3 sequence (DNA): TGCAGCGTCGGAGCGCGGGGGGGCACTGAAGCTTTCTTT.

A few counts support this clone. The V and J genes are TRBV5-4 and TRBJ2-7, with 13 bases fitting TRBD2. V lost 3 bases and J lost 1; bases outside the gene matches: 4. This CDR3 contains 16 residues. CDR1 is SGHNT, CDR2 YYREEE, per germline (reference sequence). CDR3 nucleotides: TGTGCCAGCAGCTCACTAGCGGGAGGGCCTTCCTACGAGCAGTACTTC. Amino acids: CASSSLAGGPSYEQYF.

V usage is TRBV7-2 and J usage is TRBJ1-5, with a tentative D call TRBD1 (5 bases). The CDR3 runs 14 residues. V was trimmed by 4 bases and J by 7 bases, leaving 14 bases between them. From germline, CDR1 is SGHTA and CDR2 FQGNSA. The CDR3 is CASSSGGGGQPQHF. The CDR3 DNA follows: TGTGCCAGCAGCTCTGGGGGGGGAGGACAGCCCCAGCATTTT.

The V gene is TRBV19, the J gene TRBJ2-1; perhaps TRBD2 as D (5 bases). V gave up 6 bases and J gave up 8 bases, with 14 bases separating them. Germline CDR1 LNHDA, CDR2 SQIVND (reference sequence). The CDR3 is 13 amino acids. The DNA of the CDR3 is TGTGCCAGTAGAGGGAGCCCTCGGGATGAGCAGTTCTTC. This translates into CASRGSPRDEQFF.

The chain joins TRBV9 to TRBJ1-2; D is ambiguous. The CDR3 sequence is 12 residues long. Trimming left V 4 bases short and J 1 base short, with 5 bases between. The germline V gene encodes CDR1 SGDLS and CDR2 YYNGEE. CDR3 coding DNA: TGTGCCAGCAGCCAAAATAACTATGGCTACACCTTC. It is translated as CASSQNNYGYTF.

This clone appeared a single time. The chain is built from TRBV29-1 and TRBJ2-7, with D unclear. The CDR3 covers 12 residues. The V end lost 4 bases, the J end lost 6 bases, and 13 bases lay between the germline ends. Germline V gene data show CDR1 as SQVTM and CDR2 as ANQGSEA. Written as DNA, the CDR3 is TGCAGCGTTGGGCGGAACGTTGGCGAGCAGTACTTC. Its translation is CSVGRNVGEQYF.

This chain links TRBV4-1 with TRBJ1-2, with D hard to call. Germline V CDR1 and CDR2: MGHRA, YSYEKL. V dropped 2 bases and J dropped 4 bases, with 14 bases sitting between them. The CDR3 totals 15 residues. Here the CDR3 reads CASSQPSGRGYGYTF. CDR3 bases: TGCGCCAGCAGCCAACCTTCCGGACGGGGCTATGGCTACACCTTC.

This clone has more than one count but fewer than ten. The gene calls are TRBV30 and TRBJ1-4; TRBD1 matches 12 bases. CDR3 length equals 16 residues. After removal of 2 bases from V and 7 bases from J, the junction contained 8 bases not matched to a gene. The germline CDR1 and CDR2 sequences are GTSNPN and SVGIG (reference sequence). CDR3 in amino acids: CAWSPSGGQGAEKLFF. The CDR3 DNA follows: TGTGCCTGGAGTCCCAGTGGGGGACAGGGGGCTGAAAAACTGTTTTTT.

The chain uses TRBV29-1 and TRBJ2-7; D is possibly TRBD2 (5 bases). The CDR3 is made up of 12 amino acids. Deletions cut 7 bases from V and 2 bases from J, with 12 bases between. From germline, CDR1 is SQVTM and CDR2 ANQGSEA. CDR3: CSAASGTYEQYF. CDR3 DNA sequence: TGCAGCGCGGCCAGCGGAACCTACGAGCAGTACTTC.

V and J are TRBV4-1 and TRBJ2-5, with D maybe TRBD1 (6 bases). The assigned J gene may be wrong: the sequence end matches TRBJ2-7 better. The CDR3 runs to 14 residues. Germline CDR1 and CDR2: MGHRA and YSYEKL. The CDR3 region has the DNA TGCGCCAGCAGCCAAGATCAGGGGTCCTACGAGCAGTACTTC. It encodes CASSQDQGSYEQYF.

The chain is built from TRBV2 and TRBJ1-1, with a weak D call TRBD1 (6 bases). V was cut by 5 bases and J by 6 bases, with 16 bases left in between. The CDR3 is 14 amino acids. CDR1 SNHLY and CDR2 FYNNEI come from the germline V gene. The CDR3 region is CASSTDRWSSEAFF. Written as DNA, the CDR3 is TGTGCCAGCAGTACCGACAGGTGGTCGTCTGAAGCTTTCTTT.

The rearrangement uses TRBV7-3 and TRBJ1-1; 7 nucleotides match TRBD1. CDR3 size: 14 residues. Germline V gives CDR1 SGHTA, CDR2 FQGTGA. Unmatched junction bases numbered 0, after V lost 0 bases and J lost 2 bases. CDR3 sequence: CASSLTGGNTEAFF. The CDR3 bases are TGTGCCAGCAGCTTAACAGGGGGCAACACTGAAGCTTTCTTT.

The rearrangement links TRBV5-1 to TRBJ1-5; no definite D call. CDR3 length equals 14 residues. Trimming removed 0 bases at V and 1 base at J, with 5 bases between. Germline CDR1 and CDR2: SGHRS and YFSETQ. CDR3 DNA: TGCGCCAGCAGCTTGGAACACAGCAATCAGCCCCAGCATTTT. This translates into CASSLEHSNQPQHF.

The chain uses TRBV28 and TRBJ2-7, with TRBD2 identical over 11 bases. Unmatched junction bases numbered 6, after V lost 3 bases and J lost 2 bases. CDR3 size: 16 residues. Germline loops: CDR1 MDHEN, CDR2 SYDVKM. CDR3 sequence: CASSFPGTSGPYEQYF. The CDR3 DNA is TGTGCCAGCAGTTTCCCAGGGACTAGCGGACCCTACGAGCAGTACTTC. Full variable domain (missing parts from reference TRBV28 and TRBJ2-7): DVKVTQSSRYLVKRTGEKVFLECVQDMDHENMFWYRQDPGLGLRLIYFSYDVKMKEKGDIPEGYSVSREKKERFSLILESASTNQTSMYLCASSFPGTSGPYEQYFGPGTRLTVT.

The DNA for the CDR3 is TGCGCCAGCAGTCCAAGCGGGGCTTCTTCCTACGAGCAGTACTTC. This codes for CASSPSGASSYEQYF. This chain links TRBV4-1 with TRBJ2-7; 7 bases are a match to TRBD2. The CDR3 spans 15 residues. Germline V lookup: CDR1 MGHRA, CDR2 YSYEKL. The ends lost 6 bases at V and 1 base at J; junction bases unmatched: 9.

This clone was observed a single time. The rearrangement links TRBV30 to TRBJ2-5, with D possibly TRBD2 on 6 matching bases. Per the germline V gene, CDR1 is GTSNPN and CDR2 is SVGIG (reference sequence). Deletions cut 0 bases from V and 4 bases from J, with 15 bases between. The CDR3 runs 15 residues. Here the CDR3 DNA reads TGTGCCTGGAGTGTCAACGGGGGACCCCCAGAGACCCAGTACTTC. Translating gives CAWSVNGGPPETQYF.